The 4 T cell receptor beta chains listed next were all sequenced from one sample in a study of blood T cell repertoires in COVID-19. TCRdb's copy holds only in-frame clones and misses some; the assay was immunoSEQ multiplex PCR. The sample includes approximately 210,000 clones, roughly 80% of them seen just once. The sample consisted of peripheral blood. Receptors originate from a woman at least 80 years old with COVID-19, enrolled during active disease.

The J gene is TRBJ1-1, the V gene TRBV9, with 7 bases identical to TRBD1. The CDR3 is made up of 14 amino acids. The V segment lost 3 bases and the J segment 5 bases; nucleotides outside the gene matches: 7. Per the germline V gene, CDR1 is SGDLS and CDR2 is YYNGEE. CDR3 amino acids: CASSATTGLTEAFF. CDR3 DNA sequence: TGTGCCAGCAGCGCCACGACAGGGCTTACTGAAGCTTTCTTT.

This chain joins TRBV3-1 (or the pseudogene TRBV3-2) and TRBJ1-1; 9 nucleotides line up with TRBD1. The CDR3 runs to 13 residues. V shed 7 bases, J shed 6 bases, and the junction held 6 bases outside the gene matches. Per germline, CDR1 LGHDT and CDR2 YNNKEL (reference sequence). Written as DNA, the CDR3 is TGTGCCAGCACCCGGACAGGGGAGGCTGAAGCTTTCTTT. Amino acids: CASTRTGEAEAFF.

This rearrangement joins TRBV7-3 to TRBJ2-1; a weak D match, TRBD2 (5 bases). CDR3 length: 14 residues. V lost 4 bases and J 9 bases, leaving 16 bases between the germline ends. Germline V lookup: CDR1 SGHTA, CDR2 FQGTGA. This CDR3 reads CASSSTAGGAEQFF. CDR3 sequence (DNA): TGTGCCAGCAGCTCCACGGCTGGAGGTGCTGAGCAGTTCTTC.

This chain joins TRBV7-8 and TRBJ1-2, with no clear D. V lost 1 base to trimming and J lost 7 bases, with 19 bases between them. CDR3 length: 16 amino acids. From germline, CDR1 is SGHVS and CDR2 FQNEAQ. In DNA form, the CDR3 reads TGTGCCAGCAGCTTAGACACGTGGGCTCAGGAAATTGGCTACACCTTC. It codes for CASSLDTWAQEIGYTF.